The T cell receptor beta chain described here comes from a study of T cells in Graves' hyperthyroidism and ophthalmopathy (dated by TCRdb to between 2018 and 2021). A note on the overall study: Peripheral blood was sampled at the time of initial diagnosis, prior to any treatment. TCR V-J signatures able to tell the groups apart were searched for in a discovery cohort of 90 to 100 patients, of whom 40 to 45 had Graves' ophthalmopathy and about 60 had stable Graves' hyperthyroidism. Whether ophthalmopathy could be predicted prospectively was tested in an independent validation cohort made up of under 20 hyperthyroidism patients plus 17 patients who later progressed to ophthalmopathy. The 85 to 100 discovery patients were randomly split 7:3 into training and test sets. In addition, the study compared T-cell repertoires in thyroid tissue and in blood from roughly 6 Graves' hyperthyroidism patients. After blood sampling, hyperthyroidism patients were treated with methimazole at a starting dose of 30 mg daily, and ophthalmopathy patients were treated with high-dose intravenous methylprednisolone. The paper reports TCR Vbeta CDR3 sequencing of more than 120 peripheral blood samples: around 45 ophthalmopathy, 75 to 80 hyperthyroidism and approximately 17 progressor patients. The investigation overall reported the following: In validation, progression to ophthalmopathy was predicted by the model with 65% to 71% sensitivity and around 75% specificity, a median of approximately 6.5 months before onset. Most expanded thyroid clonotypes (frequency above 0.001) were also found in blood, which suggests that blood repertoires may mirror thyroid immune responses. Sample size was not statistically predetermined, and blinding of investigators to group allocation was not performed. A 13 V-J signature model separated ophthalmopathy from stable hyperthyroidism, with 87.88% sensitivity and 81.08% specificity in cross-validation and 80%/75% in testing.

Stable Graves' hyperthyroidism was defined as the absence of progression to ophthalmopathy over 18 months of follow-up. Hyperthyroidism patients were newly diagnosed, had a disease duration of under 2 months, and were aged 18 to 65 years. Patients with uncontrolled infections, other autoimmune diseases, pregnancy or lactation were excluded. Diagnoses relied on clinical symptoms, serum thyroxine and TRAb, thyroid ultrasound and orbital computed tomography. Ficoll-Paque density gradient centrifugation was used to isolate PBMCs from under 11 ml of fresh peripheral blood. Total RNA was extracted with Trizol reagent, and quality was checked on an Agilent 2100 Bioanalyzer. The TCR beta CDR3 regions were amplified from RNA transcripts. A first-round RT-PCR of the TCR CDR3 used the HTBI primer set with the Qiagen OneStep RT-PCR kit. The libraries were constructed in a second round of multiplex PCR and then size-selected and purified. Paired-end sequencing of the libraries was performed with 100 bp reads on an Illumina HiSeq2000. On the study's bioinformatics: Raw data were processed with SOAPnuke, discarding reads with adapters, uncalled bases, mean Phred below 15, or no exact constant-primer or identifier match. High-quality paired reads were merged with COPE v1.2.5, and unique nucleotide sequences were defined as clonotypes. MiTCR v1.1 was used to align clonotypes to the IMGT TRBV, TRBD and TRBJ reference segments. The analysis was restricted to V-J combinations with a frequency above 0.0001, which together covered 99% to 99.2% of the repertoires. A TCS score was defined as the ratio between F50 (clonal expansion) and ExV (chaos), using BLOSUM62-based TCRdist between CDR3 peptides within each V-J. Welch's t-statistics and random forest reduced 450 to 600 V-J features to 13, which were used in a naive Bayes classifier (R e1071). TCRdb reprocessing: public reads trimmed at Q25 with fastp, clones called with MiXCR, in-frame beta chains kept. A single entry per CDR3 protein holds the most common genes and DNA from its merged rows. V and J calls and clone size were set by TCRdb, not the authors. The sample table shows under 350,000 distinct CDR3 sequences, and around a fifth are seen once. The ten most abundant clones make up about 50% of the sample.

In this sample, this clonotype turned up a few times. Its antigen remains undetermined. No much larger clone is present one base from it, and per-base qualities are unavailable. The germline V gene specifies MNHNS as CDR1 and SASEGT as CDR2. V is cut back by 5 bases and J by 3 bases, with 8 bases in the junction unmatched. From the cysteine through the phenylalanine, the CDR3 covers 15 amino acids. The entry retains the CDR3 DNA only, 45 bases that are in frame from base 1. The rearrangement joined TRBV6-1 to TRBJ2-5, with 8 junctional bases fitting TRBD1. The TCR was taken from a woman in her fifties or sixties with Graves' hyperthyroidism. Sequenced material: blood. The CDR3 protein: CASSFVRGREETQYF. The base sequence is TGTGCCAGCAGTTTTGTCAGGGGGCGGGAAGAGACCCAGTACTTC.